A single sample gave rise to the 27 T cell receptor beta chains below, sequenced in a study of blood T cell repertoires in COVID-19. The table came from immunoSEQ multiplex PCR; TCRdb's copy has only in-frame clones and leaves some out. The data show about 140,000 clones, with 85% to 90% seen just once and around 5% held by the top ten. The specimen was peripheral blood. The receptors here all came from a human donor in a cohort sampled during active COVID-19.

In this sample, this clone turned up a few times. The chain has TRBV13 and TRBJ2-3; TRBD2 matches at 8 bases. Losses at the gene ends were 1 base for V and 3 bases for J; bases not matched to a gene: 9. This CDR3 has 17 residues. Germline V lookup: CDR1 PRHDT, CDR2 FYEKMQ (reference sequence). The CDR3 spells CASSLESRGGQTDTQYF. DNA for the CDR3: TGTGCCAGCAGCTTAGAGTCTCGGGGGGGGCAAACAGATACGCAGTATTTT.

The CDR3 nucleotides are TGTGCCAGCTCACCCTATGAAAGCCCGAACACTGAAGCTTTCTTT. It is translated as CASSPYESPNTEAFF. V and J are TRBV18 and TRBJ1-1; no firm D call. Germline V gene sequence: CDR1 KGHSH, CDR2 LQKENI. The V end lost 3 bases, the J end lost 1 base, and 12 bases lay between the germline ends. The CDR3 totals 15 residues.

CDR3 residues: CATSRIGQGSGANVLTF. As DNA, the CDR3 is TGTGCCACCAGCAGAATTGGACAGGGATCTGGGGCCAACGTCCTGACTTTC. The rearrangement joins TRBV15 to TRBJ2-6, with 8 bases matching TRBD1. The CDR3 has 17 residues. Germline CDR1 is LNHNV and CDR2 is YYDKDF (reference sequence). After removal of 2 bases from V and 1 base from J, the junction contained 4 bases not matched to a gene.

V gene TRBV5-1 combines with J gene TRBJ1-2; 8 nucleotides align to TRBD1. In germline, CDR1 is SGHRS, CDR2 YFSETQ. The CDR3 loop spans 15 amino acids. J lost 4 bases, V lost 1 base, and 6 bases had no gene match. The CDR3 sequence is CASSLSQGAGYGYTF. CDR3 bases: TGCGCCAGCAGCTTGTCCCAGGGGGCGGGCTATGGCTACACCTTC.

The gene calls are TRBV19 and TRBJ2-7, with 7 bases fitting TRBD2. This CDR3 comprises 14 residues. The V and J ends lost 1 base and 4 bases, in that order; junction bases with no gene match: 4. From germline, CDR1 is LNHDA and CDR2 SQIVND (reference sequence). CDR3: CASSIAEREYEQYF. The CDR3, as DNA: TGTGCCAGTAGTATAGCCGAGCGGGAATACGAGCAGTACTTC.

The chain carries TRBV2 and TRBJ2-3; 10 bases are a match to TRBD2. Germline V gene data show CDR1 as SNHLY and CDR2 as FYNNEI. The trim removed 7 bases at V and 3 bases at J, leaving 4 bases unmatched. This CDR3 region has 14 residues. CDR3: CASNKREGTDTQYF. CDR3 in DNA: TGTGCCAGCAATAAGCGGGAGGGGACAGATACGCAGTATTTT.

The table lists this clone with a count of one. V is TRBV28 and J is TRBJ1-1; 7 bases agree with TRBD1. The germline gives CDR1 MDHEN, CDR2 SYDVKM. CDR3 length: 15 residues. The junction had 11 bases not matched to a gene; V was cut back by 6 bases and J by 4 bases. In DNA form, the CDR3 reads TGTGCCAGCAGATCCCGCCAGGGGGGTGGCACTGAAGCTTTCTTT. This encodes CASRSRQGGGTEAFF.

The CDR3 sequence is CASSLGGLKNTEAFF. CDR3 nucleotide sequence: TGTGCCAGCAGCTTGGGAGGACTGAAGAACACTGAAGCTTTCTTT. The chain carries TRBV5-4 and TRBJ1-1; D not certain. Trimming left V 0 bases short and J 1 base short, with 10 bases between. The germline gives CDR1 SGHNT, CDR2 YYREEE (reference sequence). This CDR3 spans 15 amino acids.

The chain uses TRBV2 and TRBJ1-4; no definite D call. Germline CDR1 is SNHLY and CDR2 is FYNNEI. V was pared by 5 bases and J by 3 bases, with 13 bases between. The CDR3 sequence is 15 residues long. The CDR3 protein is CASSIRPGANEKLFF. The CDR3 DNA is TGTGCCAGCAGTATCCGCCCGGGAGCTAATGAAAAACTGTTTTTT.

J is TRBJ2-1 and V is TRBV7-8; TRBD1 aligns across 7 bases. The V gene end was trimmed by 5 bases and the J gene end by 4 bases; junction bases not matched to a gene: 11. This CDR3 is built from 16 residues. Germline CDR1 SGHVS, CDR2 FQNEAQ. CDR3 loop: CASSPLRDSLYNEQFF. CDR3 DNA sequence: TGTGCCAGCAGCCCTCTCCGGGACAGCCTTTACAATGAGCAGTTCTTC.

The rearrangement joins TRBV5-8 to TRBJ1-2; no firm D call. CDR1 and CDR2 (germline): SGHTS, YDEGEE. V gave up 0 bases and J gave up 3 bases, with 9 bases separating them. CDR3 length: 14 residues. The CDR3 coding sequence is TGTGCCAGCAGCTTGGCCAACCAGTACTATGGCTACACCTTC. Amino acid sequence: CASSLANQYYGYTF.

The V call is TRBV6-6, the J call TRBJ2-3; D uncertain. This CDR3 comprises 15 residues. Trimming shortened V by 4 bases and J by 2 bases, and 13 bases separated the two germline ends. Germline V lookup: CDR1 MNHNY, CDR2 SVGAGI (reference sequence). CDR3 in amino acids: CASSSSARFTDTQYF. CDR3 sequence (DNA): TGTGCCAGCAGTTCCTCCGCCAGATTCACAGATACGCAGTATTTT.

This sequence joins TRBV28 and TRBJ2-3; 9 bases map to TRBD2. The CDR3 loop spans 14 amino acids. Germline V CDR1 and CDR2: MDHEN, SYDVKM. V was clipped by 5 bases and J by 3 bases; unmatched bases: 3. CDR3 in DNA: TGTGCCAGCAGTCGGACTAGCGCAACAGATACGCAGTATTTT. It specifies CASSRTSATDTQYF.

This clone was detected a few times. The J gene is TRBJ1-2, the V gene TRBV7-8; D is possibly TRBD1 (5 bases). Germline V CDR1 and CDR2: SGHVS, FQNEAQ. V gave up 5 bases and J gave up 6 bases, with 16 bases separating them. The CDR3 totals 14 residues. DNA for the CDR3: TGTGCCAGCAGCCTGGGGGGGAAGGACCATGGCTACACCTTC. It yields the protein CASSLGGKDHGYTF.

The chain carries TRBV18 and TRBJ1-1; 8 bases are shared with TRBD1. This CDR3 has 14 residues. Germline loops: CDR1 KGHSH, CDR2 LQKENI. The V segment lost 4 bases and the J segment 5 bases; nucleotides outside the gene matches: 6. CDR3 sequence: CASSHGQGHTEAFF. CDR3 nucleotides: TGTGCCAGCTCACACGGACAGGGACATACTGAAGCTTTCTTT.

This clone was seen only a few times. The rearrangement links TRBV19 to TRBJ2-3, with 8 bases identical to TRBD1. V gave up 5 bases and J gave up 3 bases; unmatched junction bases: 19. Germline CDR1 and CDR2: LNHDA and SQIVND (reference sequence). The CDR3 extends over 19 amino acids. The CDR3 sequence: CASSAAPVGQGWRTDTQYF. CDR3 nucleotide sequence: TGTGCCAGTAGTGCGGCTCCAGTCGGACAGGGCTGGAGGACAGATACGCAGTATTTT.

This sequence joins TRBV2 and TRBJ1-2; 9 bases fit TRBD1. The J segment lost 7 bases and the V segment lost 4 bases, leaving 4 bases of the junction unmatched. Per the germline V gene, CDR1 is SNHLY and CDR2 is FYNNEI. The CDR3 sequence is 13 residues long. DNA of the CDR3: TGTGCCAGCAGTGTACAGGGGGCGGGTGGCTACACCTTC. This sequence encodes CASSVQGAGGYTF.

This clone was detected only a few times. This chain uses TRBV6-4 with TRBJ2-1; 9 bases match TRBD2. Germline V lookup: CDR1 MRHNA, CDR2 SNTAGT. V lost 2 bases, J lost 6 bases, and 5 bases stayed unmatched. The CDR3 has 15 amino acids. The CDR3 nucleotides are TGTGCCAGCAGTGACGTAGCGGGAGACCCCAATGAGCAGTTCTTC. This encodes CASSDVAGDPNEQFF.

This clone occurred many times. The CDR3 here is CASSGPGQGYEQYF. The CDR3 DNA reads TGTGCCAGCAGCGGGCCGGGACAGGGCTACGAGCAGTACTTC. The V and J genes are TRBV5-4 and TRBJ2-7, with 9 bases that match TRBD1. The CDR3 covers 14 residues. The V gene's germline CDR1 is SGHNT and CDR2 YYREEE (reference sequence). Germline trimming cut 4 bases from V and 3 bases from J; bases unmatched to any gene: 5.

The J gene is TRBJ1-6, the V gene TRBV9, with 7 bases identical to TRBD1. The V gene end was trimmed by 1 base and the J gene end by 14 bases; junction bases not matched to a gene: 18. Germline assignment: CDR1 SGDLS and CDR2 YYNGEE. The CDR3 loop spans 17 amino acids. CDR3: CASSVPPDRDNVWALHF. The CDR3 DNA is TGTGCCAGCAGCGTACCCCCAGACAGGGATAATGTATGGGCCCTCCACTTT.

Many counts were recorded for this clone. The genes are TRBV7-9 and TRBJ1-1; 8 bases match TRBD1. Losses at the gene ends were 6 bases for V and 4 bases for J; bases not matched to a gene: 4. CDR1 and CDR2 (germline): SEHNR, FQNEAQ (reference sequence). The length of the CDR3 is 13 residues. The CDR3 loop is CASRRTGGTEAFF. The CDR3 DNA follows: TGTGCCAGCAGGCGAACAGGGGGCACTGAAGCTTTCTTT.

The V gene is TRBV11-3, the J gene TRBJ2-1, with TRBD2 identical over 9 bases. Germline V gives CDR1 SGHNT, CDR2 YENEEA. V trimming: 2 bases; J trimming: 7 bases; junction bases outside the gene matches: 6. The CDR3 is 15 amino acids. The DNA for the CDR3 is TGTGCCAGCAGCTTAACAGCGGGGGGCAAAAATGAGCAGTTCTTC. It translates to CASSLTAGGKNEQFF.

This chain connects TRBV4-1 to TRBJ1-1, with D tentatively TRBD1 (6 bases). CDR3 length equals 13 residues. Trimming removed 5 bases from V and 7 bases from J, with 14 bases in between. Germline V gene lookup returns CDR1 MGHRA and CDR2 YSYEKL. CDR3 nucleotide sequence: TGCGCCAGCAGCGAAAGTACAGGGATTGAAGCTTTCTTT. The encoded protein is CASSESTGIEAFF.

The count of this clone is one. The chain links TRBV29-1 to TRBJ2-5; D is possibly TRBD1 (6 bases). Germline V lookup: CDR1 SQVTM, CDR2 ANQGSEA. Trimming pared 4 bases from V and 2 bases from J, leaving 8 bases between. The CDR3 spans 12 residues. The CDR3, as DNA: TGCAGCGTTGGCGGACAGCAAGAGACCCAGTACTTC. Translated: CSVGGQQETQYF.

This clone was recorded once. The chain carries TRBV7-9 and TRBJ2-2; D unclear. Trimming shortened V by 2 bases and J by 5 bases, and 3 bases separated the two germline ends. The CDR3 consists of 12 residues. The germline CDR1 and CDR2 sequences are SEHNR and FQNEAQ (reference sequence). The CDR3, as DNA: TGTGCCAGCAGCTTACTGACCGGGGAGCTGTTTTTT. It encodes CASSLLTGELFF.

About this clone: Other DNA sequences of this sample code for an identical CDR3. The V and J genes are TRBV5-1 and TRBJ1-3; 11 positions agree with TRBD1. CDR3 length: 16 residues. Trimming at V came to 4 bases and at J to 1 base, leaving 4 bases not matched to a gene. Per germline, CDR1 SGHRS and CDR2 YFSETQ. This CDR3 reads CASSLGTGGSGNTIYF. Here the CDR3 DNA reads TGCGCCAGCAGCCTAGGGACAGGGGGATCTGGAAACACCATATATTTT.

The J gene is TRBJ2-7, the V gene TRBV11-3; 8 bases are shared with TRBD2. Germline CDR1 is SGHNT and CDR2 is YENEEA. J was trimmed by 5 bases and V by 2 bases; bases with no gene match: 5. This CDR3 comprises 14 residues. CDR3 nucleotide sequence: TGTGCCAGCAGCTTATATAGCGGGGACAACGAGCAGTACTTC. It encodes CASSLYSGDNEQYF.